This T cell receptor beta chain was sequenced for a study of T cell repertoires in aging, cancer and after chemotherapy. The template was genomic DNA from peripheral blood, not RNA. A mixed TRB-A/B primer pool amplified rearranged TRB by multiplex touch-down PCR. TCRdb recomputed calls from the multiplex PCR reads with MiXCR, one row per CDR3 protein. The sample yields fewer than 7,000 distinct CDR3 sequences, 25% to 35% seen once. The CDR3 runs to 13 residues. From germline, CDR1 is SGHRS and CDR2 YFSETQ. The ends were cut back, 3 bases at V and 5 bases at J, with 9 bases in the middle. The source of this sequence is a human donor in good health. Specimen: blood. The chain combines TRBV5-1 with TRBJ2-1; perhaps D is TRBD1 or TRBD2 (5 bases each). The CDR3 loop reads CASSSGPNNEQFF. CDR3 coding DNA: TGCGCCAGCAGCTCGGGACCGAACAATGAGCAGTTCTTC.